The 2 T cell receptor beta chains below were found in one sample sequenced in a study of a mutant IDH1 vaccine in newly diagnosed glioma (dated by TCRdb to the early 2020s). The label giving this sample's time point can be read as: week 35, safety follow-up. Each vaccine dose, consisting of 300 ug of a 20-mer mutant IDH1 peptide in Montanide, was administered subcutaneously with topical imiquimod. No cognate antigen is known for these TCRs. The library was obtained by the immunoSEQ multiplex PCR assay. The immuneACCESS repertoire file appears here via TCRdb, limited to in-frame rearrangements. These files lack a portion of the clones; in checked studies, under half of the deficit traces to unresolved V genes, and the cause of the others is not known. This sample holds 68,000 or so clones; approximately 84% were observed only once. More than 10% of the sample comes from the top ten. This specimen was PBMCs, taken from a glioma patient whose treatment included an IDH1 peptide vaccine. The receptors come from a man younger than 35 with glioma.

This chain links TRBV10-3 with TRBJ1-2; D possibly corresponds to TRBD1 (6 bases). The CDR3 has 15 residues. V shed 4 bases and J shed 1 base, with 13 bases lying between them. Looked up from germline, CDR1 is ENHRY and CDR2 is SYGVKD. The CDR3 region is CAISAPGEINYGYTF. The CDR3 DNA reads TGTGCCATCAGTGCCCCAGGGGAAATTAACTATGGCTACACCTTC.

The sample holds a few counts of this clone. The chain joins TRBV30 to TRBJ1-2; D call uncertain. CDR3 length: 14 residues. Trimming took 3 bases from V and 6 from J, leaving 17 bases between them. CDR1 and CDR2 from the germline V gene are GTSNPN and SVGIG (reference sequence). CDR3 in amino acids: CAWSAMGGRDGYTF. The CDR3 region has the DNA TGTGCCTGGAGCGCTATGGGAGGGCGGGATGGCTACACCTTC.